This T cell receptor beta chain was sequenced during a study of CD8+CD57+ T cells in acquired aplastic anemia. Study conclusions and caveats: Common to patients and controls were approximately 30 CD8+ CDR3 sequences.

TCR beta VDJ and CDR3 profiling used genomic DNA as template. From the reads, TCRdb called clonotypes with MiXCR, one entry per CDR3 protein. The table lists about 40,000 distinct CDR3 sequences, 60% to 70% of them singletons. V trimming: 6 bases; J trimming: 0 bases; junction bases outside the gene matches: 9. Per germline, CDR1 LNHDA and CDR2 SQIVND (reference sequence). CDR3 size: 16 residues. The patients chosen for sequencing had shown expansion of CD8+CD57+ cells (detected by flow cytometry). Comment on this clonotype: The antigen is not known.

The rearrangement uses TRBV19 and TRBJ2-3; 7 bases fit TRBD2. The sequencing input was sorted CD4+, CD8+, or CD8+CD57+ T cells (not recorded which) from PBMCs. The receptor was isolated from a human donor with aplastic anemia. Written as DNA, the CDR3 is TGTGCCAGTAGCCAGCATGGCGGGGGAAGCACAGATACGCAGTATTTT. Encoded protein: CASSQHGGGSTDTQYF. Using reference TRBV19 and TRBJ2-3 for the parts outside the CDR3, the full variable domain is DGGITQSPKYLFRKEGQNVTLSCEQNLNHDAMYWYRQDPGQGLRLIYYSQIVNDFQKGDIAEGYSVSREKKESFPLTVTSAQKNPTAFYLCASSQHGGGSTDTQYFGPGTRLTVL.